These 18 T cell receptor beta chains originate from one sample sequenced in a study of cytomegalovirus exposure and HLA in healthy donors. Some clones are missing from TCRdb's copy, which holds only in-frame ones; the method was immunoSEQ multiplex PCR. This sample yields 150,000 to 200,000 clones, of which approximately 81% are seen a single time; 10% belongs to the top ten. Sequences were obtained from PBMCs. The receptor source for this set is a man aged 25-45 years in good health and CMV-seropositive.

V usage is TRBV7-9 and J usage is TRBJ1-4; the match to TRBD1 covers 7 bases. J lost 7 bases, V lost 4 bases, and 9 bases had no gene match. This CDR3 is built from 15 residues. The germline CDR1 and CDR2 sequences are SEHNR and FQNEAQ (reference sequence). The CDR3 nucleotides are TGTGCCAGCAGCTACACCGACAGGGTTAGTGAAAAACTGTTTTTT. Residues: CASSYTDRVSEKLFF.

The V call is TRBV28, the J call TRBJ2-7; a weak D match, TRBD2 (6 bases). Trimming pared 6 bases from V and 4 bases from J, leaving 19 bases between. Germline loops: CDR1 MDHEN, CDR2 SYDVKM. The CDR3 is 15 residues long. Here the CDR3 DNA reads TGTGCCAGCAGCCGCCCAGGGCGGGGAATGTACGAGCAGTACTTC. It specifies CASSRPGRGMYEQYF.

This chain uses TRBV6-1 with TRBJ2-5, with 7 bases lining up with TRBD2. The length of the CDR3 is 14 residues. Germline CDR1 and CDR2: MNHNS and SASEGT. Trimming at V came to 3 bases and at J to 2 bases, leaving 3 bases not matched to a gene. Written as DNA, the CDR3 is TGTGCCAGCAGTGACGGGGGGTCTCAAGAGACCCAGTACTTC. It yields the protein CASSDGGSQETQYF.

The V and J genes are TRBV5-1 and TRBJ2-5, with 8 positions matching TRBD2. Germline V CDR1 and CDR2: SGHRS, YFSETQ. CDR3 size: 17 residues. Unmatched junction bases numbered 12, after V lost 1 base and J lost 4 bases. The CDR3: CASSLSVGRASGETQYF. The CDR3 bases are TGCGCCAGCAGCTTGTCGGTCGGGAGGGCCTCAGGAGAGACCCAGTACTTC.

The DNA of the CDR3 is TGTGCCAGCAGTTACAGGGGGCTTCGGAACACTGAAGCTTTCTTT. It yields the protein CASSYRGLRNTEAFF. The genes are TRBV6-5 and TRBJ1-1; 7 bases map to TRBD1. The CDR3 runs 15 residues. J gave up 1 base and V 2 bases, and 4 bases lay outside the gene matches. Germline-derived CDR1 and CDR2 are MNHEY and SVGAGI.

This sequence joins TRBV19 and TRBJ2-2; D is unresolved. This CDR3 contains 12 residues. V lost 4 bases, J lost 5 bases, and 5 bases lay in between. Germline V gene lookup returns CDR1 LNHDA and CDR2 SQIVND (reference sequence). This CDR3 is CASSKETGELFF. The CDR3, as DNA: TGTGCCAGTAGTAAGGAGACCGGGGAGCTGTTTTTT.

The sample holds a few counts of this clone. This chain uses TRBV30 with TRBJ1-6; 7 nucleotides match TRBD1. CDR1 is GTSNPN, CDR2 SVGIG, per germline (reference sequence). The CDR3 loop spans 14 amino acids. With V trimmed by 8 bases and J by 5 bases, 9 bases remained unmatched. The CDR3 DNA sequence: TGTGCCCGAAGTCCCGGGACAGATAATTCACCCCTCCACTTT. Its translation is CARSPGTDNSPLHF.

This sequence joins TRBV11-1 and TRBJ1-2; a weak D match, TRBD1 (5 bases). Per the germline V gene, CDR1 is SGHAT and CDR2 is FQDESV (reference sequence). CDR3 length equals 13 residues. The V end lost 0 bases, the J end lost 3 bases, and 5 bases lay between the germline ends. The CDR3 loop reads CASSLAGDYGYTF. DNA for the CDR3: TGTGCCAGCAGCTTAGCAGGGGACTATGGCTACACCTTC.

The chain is built from TRBV30 and TRBJ2-7; TRBD1 matches at 10 bases. The V segment lost 3 bases and the J segment 5 bases; nucleotides outside the gene matches: 7. Germline V gene sequence: CDR1 GTSNPN, CDR2 SVGIG (reference sequence). The CDR3 has 14 residues. The CDR3, as DNA: TGTGCCTGGAGCCCTATCGACAGGGGGCACGAGCAGTACTTC. Its protein product is CAWSPIDRGHEQYF.

This chain connects TRBV5-1 to TRBJ1-2; 11 bases align to TRBD1. The CDR3 is 17 residues long. Germline CDR1 SGHRS, CDR2 YFSETQ. Trimming at V came to 2 bases and at J to 0 bases, leaving 6 bases not matched to a gene. The CDR3 coding sequence is TGCGCCAGCAGCTTTTTCGGGACAGGGGGACCTAACTATGGCTACACCTTC. Translation gives CASSFFGTGGPNYGYTF.

This chain joins TRBV14 and TRBJ2-2; D not resolved. V lost 3 bases, J lost 2 bases, and 7 bases lay in between. From germline, CDR1 is SGHDN and CDR2 FVKESK. The CDR3 contains 14 residues. The CDR3 DNA reads TGTGCCAGCAGCCAGATGAGAAACACCGGGGAGCTGTTTTTT. Translating it yields CASSQMRNTGELFF.

This rearrangement joins TRBV15 to TRBJ2-6; D remains unclear. V dropped 1 base and J dropped 0 bases, with 7 bases sitting between them. This CDR3 comprises 16 residues. CDR1 is LNHNV, CDR2 YYDKDF, per germline (reference sequence). The CDR3 here is CATSRVFRSGANVLTF. The CDR3 DNA follows: TGTGCCACCAGCAGAGTGTTCCGCTCTGGGGCCAACGTCCTGACTTTC.

The gene calls are TRBV28 and TRBJ1-1; 8 bases align to TRBD1. The CDR3 loop spans 15 amino acids. Germline V gene lookup returns CDR1 MDHEN and CDR2 SYDVKM. CDR3 sequence reads: CGSGGADLMNTEAFF. CDR3 in DNA: TGTGGATCAGGGGGCGCTGATTTGATGAACACTGAAGCTTTCTTT.

V usage is TRBV6-6 and J usage is TRBJ2-2; a possible D gene is TRBD2 (5 bases). In germline, CDR1 is MNHNY, CDR2 SVGAGI (reference sequence). Trimming removed 2 bases from V and 2 bases from J, with 9 bases in between. The CDR3 consists of 15 residues. DNA of the CDR3: TGTGCCAGCAGTTACGAGGGCAGCAACACCGGGGAGCTGTTTTTT. Protein: CASSYEGSNTGELFF.

For this clone: This CDR3 fails to terminate in the conserved phenylalanine or tryptophan, so it likely reflects a read error. The DNA is left out, because the CDR3 cannot be placed on it with certainty; the CDR3 is given as TCRdb lists it. V is TRBV19 and J is TRBJ2-7; TRBD2 reflects the table's D call only, with no check against the DNA. The CDR3 region is 11 residues in length, termini included. Germline CDR1 and CDR2: LNHDA and SQIVND (reference sequence). This CDR3 reads CASSVHSGGPR.

The chain carries TRBV11-2 and TRBJ2-7; D is ambiguous. The germline CDR1 and CDR2 sequences are SGHAT and FQNNGV. The CDR3 is made up of 12 amino acids. Trimming stripped 5 bases from V and 0 bases from J, with 5 bases between. CDR3 region: CASSLSSYEQYF. The CDR3 bases are TGTGCCAGCAGCCTGAGCTCCTACGAGCAGTACTTC.

This rearrangement joins TRBV19 to TRBJ2-1, with 10 bases lining up with TRBD2. Per germline, CDR1 LNHDA and CDR2 SQIVND (reference sequence). Trimming took 3 bases from V and 7 from J; bases not matched to a gene: 6. This CDR3 comprises 15 residues. The CDR3 loop reads CASSIPGLALNEQFF. For the CDR3, the DNA is TGTGCCAGTAGTATCCCGGGACTAGCGCTTAATGAGCAGTTCTTC.

This clone is a singleton in its sample. This sequence joins TRBV18 and TRBJ2-1; TRBD2 matches 7 bases. Germline V lookup: CDR1 KGHSH, CDR2 LQKENI. The CDR3 length is 17 residues. With V trimmed by 1 base and J by 0 bases, 6 bases remained unmatched. CDR3 DNA: TGTGCCAGCTCACCACGACCGCGGGGGAGCTCCTACAATGAGCAGTTCTTC. It codes for CASSPRPRGSSYNEQFF.